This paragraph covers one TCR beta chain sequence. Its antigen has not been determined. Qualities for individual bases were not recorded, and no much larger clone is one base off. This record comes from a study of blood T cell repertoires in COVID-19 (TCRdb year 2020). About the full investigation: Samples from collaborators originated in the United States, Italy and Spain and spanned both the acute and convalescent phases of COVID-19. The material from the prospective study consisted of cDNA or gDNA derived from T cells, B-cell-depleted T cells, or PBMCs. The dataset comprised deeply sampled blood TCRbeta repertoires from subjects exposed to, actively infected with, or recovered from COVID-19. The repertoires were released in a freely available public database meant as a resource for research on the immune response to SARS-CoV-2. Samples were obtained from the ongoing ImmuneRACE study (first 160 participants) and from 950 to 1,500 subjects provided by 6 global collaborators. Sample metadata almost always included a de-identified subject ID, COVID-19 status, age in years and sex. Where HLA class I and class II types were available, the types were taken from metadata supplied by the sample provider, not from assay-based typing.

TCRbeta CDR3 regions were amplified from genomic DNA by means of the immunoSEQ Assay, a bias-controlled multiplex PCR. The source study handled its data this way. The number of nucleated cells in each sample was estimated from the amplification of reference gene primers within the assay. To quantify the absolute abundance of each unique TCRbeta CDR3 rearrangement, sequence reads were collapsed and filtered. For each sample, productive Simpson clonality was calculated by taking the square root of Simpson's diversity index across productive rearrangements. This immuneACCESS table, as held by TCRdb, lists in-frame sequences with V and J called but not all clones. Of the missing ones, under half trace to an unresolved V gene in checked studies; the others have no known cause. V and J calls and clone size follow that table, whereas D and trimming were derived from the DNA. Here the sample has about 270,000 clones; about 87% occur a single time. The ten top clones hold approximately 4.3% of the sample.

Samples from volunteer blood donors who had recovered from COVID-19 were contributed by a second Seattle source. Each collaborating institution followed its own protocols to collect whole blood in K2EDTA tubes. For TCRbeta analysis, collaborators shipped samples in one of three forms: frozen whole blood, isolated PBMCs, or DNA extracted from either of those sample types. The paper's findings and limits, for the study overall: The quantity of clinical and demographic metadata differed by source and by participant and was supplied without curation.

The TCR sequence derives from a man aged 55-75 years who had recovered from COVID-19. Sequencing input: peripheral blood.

The CDR3 here reads CASSYWTGARYEQYF. The nucleotide sequence is given as TGTGCCAGCAGTTACTGGACAGGGGCTCGCTACGAGCAGTACTTC. The chain is assembled from TRBV6-5 and TRBJ2-7; 9 middle bases align to TRBD1. V lost 1 base and J lost 3 bases, and the count of bases not matched to a germline gene is 4. The CDR3 runs 15 amino acids, cysteine and phenylalanine included. Only the CDR3 DNA stays, 45 bases, in frame from base 1. Looking up the germline V gene yields CDR1 MNHEY and CDR2 SVGAGI.